This T cell receptor beta chain was recovered during a study of regulatory T cells in long-lasting Graves disease. Sequencing libraries for TCR beta were prepared with iRepertoire HTBI primers and Arm-PCR of CDR3 regions. TCRdb analysed the multiplex PCR reads with MiXCR anew, one entry per CDR3 protein. Altogether approximately 470,000 distinct CDR3 sequences are present, roughly 16% being singletons, with the ten largest covering more than 10%. Time point specified: newly diagnosed GD, antithyroid drugs for less than 3 months. PBMC RNA served as the TCR library source. CDR1 is SGHRS and CDR2 is YFSETQ in the germline V gene. V was trimmed by 4 bases and J by 0 bases, leaving 8 bases between them. The CDR3 consists of 13 residues. This sample also belongs to another study, concerning T cells in Graves' hyperthyroidism and ophthalmopathy.

This chain links TRBV5-1 with TRBJ2-7; D is undetermined. This sequence originates from a man in his forties with Graves disease. The sample was peripheral blood mononuclear cells (PBMCs), taken at new diagnosis, from a patient treated with antithyroid drugs. Written as DNA, the CDR3 is TGCGCCAGCAGCCCCTGGCCCTCCTACGAGCAGTACTTC. As protein: CASSPWPSYEQYF.